One and the same sample provided the 13 T cell receptor beta chains below, sequenced in a study of T cell changes during pregnancy in multiple sclerosis. Repertoires were generated with immunoSEQ multiplex PCR, while TCRdb's copy carries only in-frame clones and drops some. Found here are some 80,000 clones, 85% to 95% of them singletons; the top ten hold over 0.12%. Source: CD4+ T cells from peripheral blood mononuclear cells, taken after pregnancy. These receptors originate from a female donor with multiple sclerosis, enrolled in a pregnancy study.

The chain has TRBV19 and TRBJ2-1; 8 nucleotides agree with TRBD2. The CDR3 is 15 amino acids. V shed 6 bases, J shed 9 bases, and the junction held 13 bases outside the gene matches. CDR1 LNHDA and CDR2 SQIVND come from the germline V gene (reference sequence). The CDR3: CASSRTGTSRGEQFF. As DNA, the CDR3 is TGTGCCAGTAGCCGAACCGGGACTAGTAGGGGTGAGCAGTTCTTC.

V gene TRBV28 combines with J gene TRBJ2-7; 7 bases agree with TRBD1. V lost 6 bases, J lost 3 bases, and 8 bases stayed unmatched. Germline V lookup: CDR1 MDHEN, CDR2 SYDVKM. CDR3 length equals 14 residues. CDR3 sequence (DNA): TGTGCCAGCAGGCTCACAGGGGTAGTCTACGAGCAGTACTTC. Translating it yields CASRLTGVVYEQYF. Full variable domain (remainder filled in from reference TRBV28 and TRBJ2-7): DVKVTQSSRYLVKRTGEKVFLECVQDMDHENMFWYRQDPGLGLRLIYFSYDVKMKEKGDIPEGYSVSREKKERFSLILESASTNQTSMYLCASRLTGVVYEQYFGPGTRLTVT.

This clone was observed once. The chain combines TRBV28 with TRBJ2-7; possibly TRBD2 for D (6 bases). There are 14 residues in the CDR3. Germline CDR1 MDHEN, CDR2 SYDVKM. V was pared by 4 bases and J by 7 bases, with 17 bases between. In DNA, the CDR3 is TGTGCCAGCAGTTCAATGCCCGGGAGTCGGGAGCAGTACTTC. Its translation: CASSSMPGSREQYF.

This chain joins TRBV28 and TRBJ1-2, with D perhaps matching TRBD1 (5 bases). With 7 bases removed from V and 5 bases from J, the gap between germline ends came to 17 bases. The CDR3 is 14 amino acids. Germline lookup yields CDR1 MDHEN and CDR2 SYDVKM. DNA of the CDR3: TGTGCCAGCAAAGACAGTCGTTGGGGATATGGCTACACCTTC. Protein sequence: CASKDSRWGYGYTF.

The chain employs TRBV5-1 and TRBJ2-5; 16 nucleotides agree with TRBD2. Germline trimming cut 4 bases from V and 1 base from J; bases unmatched to any gene: 4. Germline V lookup: CDR1 SGHRS, CDR2 YFSETQ. The CDR3 extends over 17 amino acids. CDR3 coding DNA: TGCGCCAGCAGCCCGGGACTAGCGGGAGGGCCCCAAGAGACCCAGTACTTC. As protein: CASSPGLAGGPQETQYF.

V and J are TRBV2 and TRBJ1-5, with D tentatively TRBD1 (6 bases). CDR3 size: 15 residues. V was pared by 6 bases and J by 2 bases, with 14 bases between. Germline values: CDR1 SNHLY, CDR2 FYNNEI. CDR3 region: CASRADRNRNQPQHF. DNA of the CDR3: TGTGCCAGCAGGGCAGACAGGAATCGCAATCAGCCCCAGCATTTT.

The J gene is TRBJ1-2, the V gene TRBV7-2; no firm D call. V gave up 1 base and J gave up 9 bases, with 21 bases separating them. The CDR3 loop spans 16 amino acids. Germline assignment: CDR1 SGHTA and CDR2 FQGNSA. The CDR3 region has the DNA TGTGCCAGCAGCTTAGAGGCAACCGGGGTCGGTGTGAGCTACACCTTC. This sequence encodes CASSLEATGVGVSYTF. The full variable domain, in which reference TRBV7-2 and TRBJ1-2 provide the parts outside the CDR3, is GAGVSQSPSNKVTEKGKDVELRCDPISGHTALYWYRQSLGQGLEFLIYFQGNSAPDKSGLPSDRFSAERTGGSVSTLTIQRTQQEDSAVYLCASSLEATGVGVSYTFGSGTRLTVV.

V usage is TRBV7-8 and J usage is TRBJ2-3; D is unclear. The CDR3 runs 11 residues. Germline assignment: CDR1 SGHVS and CDR2 FQNEAQ. The V and J ends lost 7 bases and 2 bases respectively, with 4 bases between them. The CDR3 nucleotides read TGTGCCAGCACCAACACAGATACGCAGTATTTT. This gives the protein CASTNTDTQYF.

The V gene is TRBV13, the J gene TRBJ2-1; 9 bases are shared with TRBD2. This CDR3 contains 15 residues. The V segment lost 4 bases and the J segment 4 bases; nucleotides outside the gene matches: 5. Germline V CDR1 and CDR2: PRHDT, FYEKMQ (reference sequence). DNA of the CDR3: TGTGCCAGCAGCTCGCGGGAGGGCGGGTACAATGAGCAGTTCTTC. Its protein product is CASSSREGGYNEQFF.

The chain carries TRBV5-8 and TRBJ2-5; the D gene is possibly TRBD1 (8 bases). V lost 2 bases to trimming and J lost 1 base, with 24 bases between them. Germline assignment: CDR1 SGHTS and CDR2 YDEGEE. This CDR3 is 19 amino acids long. The CDR3 region is CASSFPGGAPGGGQETQYF. CDR3 in DNA: TGTGCCAGCAGCTTCCCAGGGGGCGCCCCGGGGGGAGGCCAAGAGACCCAGTACTTC.

V is TRBV6-1 and J is TRBJ2-3; 12 nucleotides agree with TRBD2. V shed 3 bases, J shed 6 bases, and the junction held 10 bases outside the gene matches. Germline V gene lookup returns CDR1 MNHNS and CDR2 SASEGT. The CDR3 sequence is 17 residues long. CDR3 sequence: CASSDRLAGGLSDTQYF. DNA for the CDR3: TGTGCCAGCAGTGACAGGCTAGCGGGAGGGCTTTCGGATACGCAGTATTTT.

The chain employs TRBV28 and TRBJ1-2; no reliable D call. Germline-derived CDR1 and CDR2 are MDHEN and SYDVKM. CDR3 length: 13 residues. V lost 3 bases and J lost 5, with 10 bases in between. Here the CDR3 DNA reads TGTGCCAGCAGTTTGGACGGAGGATATGGCTACACCTTC. Translated, it gives CASSLDGGYGYTF.

The chain joins TRBV7-9 to TRBJ2-3; 8 bases agree with TRBD2. Germline CDR1 SEHNR, CDR2 FQNEAQ (reference sequence). V lost 6 bases, J lost 3 bases, and 8 bases stayed unmatched. This CDR3 contains 15 residues. CDR3 DNA: TGTGCCAGCAGTTTTAGCGGGGTTCTAACAGATACGCAGTATTTT. Amino acid sequence: CASSFSGVLTDTQYF.